Listed below are T cell receptor beta chains from one sample, sequenced in a study of chemoradiotherapy in HPV16-positive cancers. Clones were read by immunoSEQ multiplex PCR, and TCRdb kept only the in-frame ones, dropping some. The sample records roughly 12,000 clones, 65% being singletons. This material was acquired from a patient who underwent chemoradiotherapy. These receptors all come from a human donor with HPV-associated anogenital cancer. Each CDR3 is given with its conserved first and last residue. The order of the fields is J gene, clone size, D gene, V gene, CDR3 DNA, CDR3 protein. D genes are given only for firm matches. Some rows have no size entry. The others give once, few or many, or a class for an expanded clone.

J: TRBJ1-3
size: NA
D: NA
V: TRBV18
DNA: TGTGCCAGCTCACCGGACACCACAGTACCGCTCTCTGGAAACACCATATATTTT
CDR3: CASSPDTTVPLSGNTIYF

J: TRBJ1-6
size: NA
D: TRBD1
V: TRBV5-1
DNA: TGCGCCAGCAGCTTGGGGGATGGGACAGGGGATTCACCCCTCCACTTT
CDR3: CASSLGDGTGDSPLHF

J: TRBJ2-5
size: NA
D: NA
V: TRBV25-1
DNA: TGTGCCAGCAGTGACCTCCTCAATCAAGAGACCCAGTACTTC
CDR3: CASSDLLNQETQYF

J: TRBJ2-3
size: few
D: TRBD1
V: TRBV11-2
DNA: TGTGCCAGCAGCTCGCTTGGCGGGACAGGAGCGGATACGCAGTATTTT
CDR3: CASSSLGGTGADTQYF

J: TRBJ2-7
size: NA
D: NA
V: TRBV29-1
DNA: TGCAGCGTTGAAAGTAGGCTAGCTCGCGAGCAGTACTTC
CDR3: CSVESRLAREQYF

J: TRBJ1-5
size: few
D: NA
V: TRBV19
DNA: TGTGCCAGTCACGGGAGTGGGCCCCAGCATTTT
CDR3: CASHGSGPQHF

J: TRBJ2-7
size: NA
D: NA
V: TRBV7-3
DNA: TGTGCCAGCAGCTTGGACGGCTCCTACGAGCAGTACTTC
CDR3: CASSLDGSYEQYF

J: TRBJ1-5
size: few
D: NA
V: TRBV19
DNA: TGTGCCAGTAGTCCCCTCTTGGGGTCGGATCAGCCCCAGCATTTT
CDR3: CASSPLLGSDQPQHF

J: TRBJ2-2
size: NA
D: TRBD2
V: TRBV2
DNA: TGTGCCAGCAGTAAGGAGGGACTAGCGAACACCGGGGAGCTGTTTTTT
CDR3: CASSKEGLANTGELFF

J: TRBJ2-7
size: few
D: NA
V: TRBV5-8
DNA: TGTGCCAGCAGCCCCCGGTACGAGCAGTACTTC
CDR3: CASSPRYEQYF

J: TRBJ1-2
size: NA
D: NA
V: TRBV7-9
DNA: TGTGCCAGCAGCTCGATGGCAGGGGTTGGTACCTATGGCTACACCTTC
CDR3: CASSSMAGVGTYGYTF

J: TRBJ2-2
size: NA
D: NA
V: TRBV5-8
DNA: TGTGCCAGCACCTACGGGCTGAACACCGGGGAGCTGTTTTTT
CDR3: CASTYGLNTGELFF

J: TRBJ2-3
size: NA
D: TRBD2
V: TRBV30
DNA: TGTGCCTGGAGCCGGACTAGCGGGGGGGTTAGCACAGATACGCAGTATTTT
CDR3: CAWSRTSGGVSTDTQYF

J: TRBJ1-1
size: NA
D: NA
V: TRBV7-2
DNA: TGTGCCAGCAGGAGGAACGGGAACACTGAAGCTTTCTTT
CDR3: CASRRNGNTEAFF

J: TRBJ1-1
size: NA
D: NA
V: TRBV19
DNA: TGTGCCAGTAGTAGCTCACGGAACACTGAAGCTTTCTTT
CDR3: CASSSSRNTEAFF

J: TRBJ2-7
size: few
D: NA
V: TRBV11-2
DNA: TGTGCCAGCAGCTTCGGTAGCTCTTTGGGGGAGCAGTACTTC
CDR3: CASSFGSSLGEQYF

J: TRBJ2-7
size: NA
D: NA
V: TRBV7-9
DNA: TGTGCCAGCAGGGCCGTCGACGAGCAGTACTTC
CDR3: CASRAVDEQYF

J: TRBJ2-1
size: few
D: NA
V: TRBV28
DNA: TGTGCCAGCAGCCCCCAAAACTACAATGAGCAGTTCTTC
CDR3: CASSPQNYNEQFF

J: TRBJ2-5
size: few
D: NA
V: TRBV19
DNA: TGTGCCAGTAGTGTCAACAGGGAAGAGACCCAGTACTTC
CDR3: CASSVNREETQYF

J: TRBJ1-1
size: NA
D: NA
V: TRBV6-1
DNA: TGTGCCAGCAGTGAATTTGAAGCTTTCTTT
CDR3: CASSEFEAFF

J: TRBJ2-5
size: NA
D: TRBD2
V: TRBV29-1
DNA: TGCAGCGTTGCCCTCCGGGAGGGGCAAGAGACCCAGTACTTC
CDR3: CSVALREGQETQYF

J: TRBJ1-1
size: NA
D: NA
V: TRBV11-2
DNA: TGTGCCAGCAGCTTAGATCAAGGAGGGTCCGCTGAAGCTTTCTTT
CDR3: CASSLDQGGSAEAFF

J: TRBJ1-1
size: NA
D: NA
V: TRBV28
DNA: TGTGCCAGCACCTTGCCGGCGGGCACTGAAGCTTTCTTT
CDR3: CASTLPAGTEAFF

J: TRBJ1-3
size: NA
D: NA
V: TRBV9
DNA: TGTGCCAGCAGCGTAGAGGGGGGCAACACCATATATTTT
CDR3: CASSVEGGNTIYF

J: TRBJ2-3
size: NA
D: TRBD2
V: TRBV19
DNA: TGTGCCAGTAGGAGAGCGGGAGGGGACACAGATACGCAGTATTTT
CDR3: CASRRAGGDTDTQYF

J: TRBJ1-2
size: few
D: NA
V: TRBV2
DNA: TGTGCCAGCAAGAACACCCTAAACTATGGCTACACCTTC
CDR3: CASKNTLNYGYTF

J: TRBJ2-5
size: NA
D: TRBD1
V: TRBV19
DNA: TGTGCCAGTAGTAAACGACAGGGGGCGATTGGCACCCAGTACTTC
CDR3: CASSKRQGAIGTQYF

J: TRBJ2-1
size: few
D: TRBD1
V: TRBV9
DNA: TGTGCCAGCAGCGTAAATAGTCAGGGGGCCTACAATGAGCAGTTCTTC
CDR3: CASSVNSQGAYNEQFF

J: TRBJ1-2
size: medium-sized
D: TRBD1
V: TRBV4-3
DNA: TGCGCCAGCAGCCACCGGGACAGGGGCGCTTCTAACTATGGCTACACCTTC
CDR3: CASSHRDRGASNYGYTF

J: TRBJ1-2
size: NA
D: TRBD1
V: TRBV11-2
DNA: TGTGCCAGCAGCTCTCGGACAGGATCCCTCTTC
CDR3: CASSSRTGSLF

J: TRBJ1-1
size: few
D: NA
V: TRBV5-4
DNA: TGTGCCAGCAGCCCCTGGGGTGACACTGAAGCTTTCTTT
CDR3: CASSPWGDTEAFF

J: TRBJ2-1
size: NA
D: NA
V: TRBV7-2
DNA: TGTGCCAGCGAAGGGCCTCCCGCCAATGAGCAGTTCTTC
CDR3: CASEGPPANEQFF

J: TRBJ1-1
size: NA
D: NA
V: TRBV4-2
DNA: TGTGCCAGCAGCCAATTCCGGGACTCCGGGGCGAACACTGAAGCTTTCTTT
CDR3: CASSQFRDSGANTEAFF

J: TRBJ1-1
size: NA
D: TRBD1
V: TRBV5-1
DNA: TGCGCCAGCAGAGGTGGACAGGCCCATACTGAAGCTTTCTTT
CDR3: CASRGGQAHTEAFF

J: TRBJ1-1
size: NA
D: NA
V: TRBV10-3
DNA: TGTGCCATCAGTGAGTTTCCCGAGAACACTGAAGCTTTCTTT
CDR3: CAISEFPENTEAFF

J: TRBJ1-1
size: few
D: NA
V: TRBV7-3
DNA: TGTGCCAGCAGCTTATCTACCGATAATGAAGCTTTCTTT
CDR3: CASSLSTDNEAFF

J: TRBJ1-1
size: NA
D: NA
V: TRBV5-1
DNA: TGCGCCAGCAGCTTCGGGGACACTGAAGCTTTCTTT
CDR3: CASSFGDTEAFF

J: TRBJ1-2
size: NA
D: TRBD1
V: TRBV29-1
DNA: TGCAGCGTCGCCGGGACAGACGGCTACACCTTC
CDR3: CSVAGTDGYTF

J: TRBJ1-2
size: NA
D: NA
V: TRBV19
DNA: TGTGCCAGTAGTGGGAGCCCGGGCTATGGCTACACCTTC
CDR3: CASSGSPGYGYTF

J: TRBJ2-1
size: NA
D: NA
V: TRBV27
DNA: TGTGCCAGCAGTTTATATTTGGGTAGCCATGAGCAGTTCTTC
CDR3: CASSLYLGSHEQFF

J: TRBJ2-5
size: NA
D: TRBD1
V: TRBV5-4
DNA: TGTGCCAGCAGCGAGGGACAGGGGGTCAGGACCCAGTACTTC
CDR3: CASSEGQGVRTQYF

J: TRBJ1-6
size: few
D: TRBD1
V: TRBV30
DNA: TGTGCCTGGAGTAGTCAGGGGGATTCACCCCTCCACTTT
CDR3: CAWSSQGDSPLHF

J: TRBJ2-3
size: NA
D: NA
V: TRBV6-1
DNA: TGTGCCAGCAGTGAAGTGGCGGGGGCGAGCACAGATACGCAGTATTTT
CDR3: CASSEVAGASTDTQYF

J: TRBJ2-3
size: NA
D: NA
V: TRBV30
DNA: TGTGCCTGGAGTGTACAGGCAACTAGCACAGATACGCAGTATTTT
CDR3: CAWSVQATSTDTQYF

J: TRBJ1-5
size: NA
D: TRBD1
V: TRBV6-6
DNA: TGTGCCAGCAGTTACGACAGGGAGAGCCAGCCCCAGCATTTT
CDR3: CASSYDRESQPQHF

J: TRBJ2-1
size: NA
D: TRBD2
V: TRBV27
DNA: TGTGCCAGCAGTTCCCCCCGGACTAGCGGGAGCTACAATGAGCAGTTCTTC
CDR3: CASSSPRTSGSYNEQFF

J: TRBJ2-1
size: NA
D: NA
V: TRBV27
DNA: TGTGCCAGCAGTGGGGGGACGGCCACTTCCTACAATGAGCAGTTCTTC
CDR3: CASSGGTATSYNEQFF

J: TRBJ1-2
size: once
D: NA
V: TRBV29-1
DNA: TGCAGCGTTGGCCCCTCTGAGTTCTATGGCTACACCTTC
CDR3: CSVGPSEFYGYTF

J: TRBJ1-2
size: NA
D: NA
V: TRBV6-1
DNA: TGTGCCAGCAGTGAATACGGGTCTAACTATGGCTACACCTTC
CDR3: CASSEYGSNYGYTF

J: TRBJ2-5
size: NA
D: NA
V: TRBV19
DNA: TGTGCCAGTAGTACGGGACATCAGCTGTACTTC
CDR3: CASSTGHQLYF

J: TRBJ2-3
size: NA
D: NA
V: TRBV11-2
DNA: TGTGCCAGCAGCCGTAGCATAGGCACAGATACGCAGTATTTT
CDR3: CASSRSIGTDTQYF

J: TRBJ2-7
size: NA
D: TRBD2
V: TRBV18
DNA: TGTGCCAGCTCAGGCCTCAGCGGGAAAAGGACCTACGAGCAGTACTTC
CDR3: CASSGLSGKRTYEQYF

J: TRBJ1-2
size: NA
D: NA
V: TRBV30
DNA: TGTGCCTGGATGGAGGGGAGGGGGTATGGCTACACCTTC
CDR3: CAWMEGRGYGYTF

J: TRBJ2-1
size: NA
D: NA
V: TRBV28
DNA: TGTGCCAGCAGATACGGGGGTTTGGGGGGATTGTACAATGAGCAGTTCTTC
CDR3: CASRYGGLGGLYNEQFF

J: TRBJ1-5
size: few
D: NA
V: TRBV7-2
DNA: TGTGCCAGCAGCTTATATCAGGGTGGCAATCAGCCCCAGCATTTT
CDR3: CASSLYQGGNQPQHF

J: TRBJ1-5
size: NA
D: TRBD1
V: TRBV28
DNA: TGTGCCAGCAGGGGGGGACAGGGCGGTAATCAGCCCCAGCATTTT
CDR3: CASRGGQGGNQPQHF

J: TRBJ1-2
size: NA
D: NA
V: TRBV21-1
DNA: TGTGCCAGCAGCAATTCTCGGCAGGAGTATGGCTACACCTTC
CDR3: CASSNSRQEYGYTF

J: TRBJ2-3
size: NA
D: NA
V: TRBV7-9
DNA: TGTGCCAGCCAACTCGCTAGCACAGATACGCAGTATTTT
CDR3: CASQLASTDTQYF

J: TRBJ2-7
size: NA
D: TRBD1
V: TRBV28
DNA: TGTGCCAGCAGAGCGACAGGGGGCGTCAACGAGCAGTACTTC
CDR3: CASRATGGVNEQYF

J: TRBJ1-4
size: NA
D: NA
V: TRBV7-2
DNA: TGTGCCAGCAGCTTAGCGCAAGCCGCAACTAATGAAAAACTGTTTTTT
CDR3: CASSLAQAATNEKLFF